These T cell receptor beta chains were read from a single sample in a study of blood T cell repertoires in COVID-19. Repertoires were generated with immunoSEQ multiplex PCR, while TCRdb's copy carries only in-frame clones and drops some. The data hold hundreds of thousands of clones, with 85% to 90% observed a single time. Sequenced: peripheral blood. These receptors all come from a woman aged 18-29 years with acute or convalescent COVID-19. The CDR3 runs from the conserved cysteine through the conserved F or W. The D gene is left open where the match is weak. Not all rows give a size; the values are once, few, many and, for expanded clones, a class.

j_gene: TRBJ1-5; len: 14; v_gene: TRBV7-2; abundance: .; d_gene: .; CDR3aa: CASSLELSNQPQHF; CDR3nt: TGTGCCAGCAGCTTAGAGCTGAGCAATCAGCCCCAGCATTTT
j_gene: TRBJ1-2; len: 15; v_gene: TRBV30; abundance: .; d_gene: .; CDR3aa: CAWSTSRTANYGYTF; CDR3nt: TGTGCCTGGAGTACATCTCGGACAGCGAACTATGGCTACACCTTC
j_gene: TRBJ1-5; len: 14; v_gene: TRBV6-5; abundance: .; d_gene: .; CDR3aa: CASSYSGEGRAQHF; CDR3nt: TGTGCCAGCAGTTACTCTGGGGAGGGTCGGGCCCAGCATTTT
j_gene: TRBJ1-2; len: 19; v_gene: TRBV5-6; abundance: .; d_gene: .; CDR3aa: CASSPALTRSGLPSYGYTF; CDR3nt: TGTGCCAGCAGCCCCGCCCTAACCCGCTCGGGACTCCCTAGCTATGGCTACACCTTC
j_gene: TRBJ1-3; len: 16; v_gene: TRBV4-2; abundance: few; d_gene: TRBD1; CDR3aa: CASSQDQGAPGNTIYF; CDR3nt: TGTGCCAGCAGCCAAGATCAGGGGGCCCCTGGAAACACCATATATTTT
j_gene: TRBJ1-2; len: 15; v_gene: TRBV14; abundance: .; d_gene: .; CDR3aa: CASSQDMRGFYGYTF; CDR3nt: TGTGCCAGCAGCCAAGATATGCGGGGGTTCTATGGCTACACCTTC
j_gene: TRBJ1-2; len: 14; v_gene: TRBV18; abundance: few; d_gene: .; CDR3aa: CASSISQGPEGYTF; CDR3nt: TGTGCCAGCTCAATCTCGCAGGGTCCGGAGGGCTACACCTTC
j_gene: TRBJ1-1; len: 15; v_gene: TRBV6-5; abundance: .; d_gene: .; CDR3aa: CASSYSRGGRAEAFF; CDR3nt: TGTGCCAGCAGTTACTCGAGGGGAGGGCGAGCTGAAGCTTTCTTT
j_gene: TRBJ2-1; len: 15; v_gene: TRBV19; abundance: .; d_gene: .; CDR3aa: CASSMAGGSYNEQFF; CDR3nt: TGTGCCAGTAGTATGGCCGGGGGATCCTACAATGAGCAGTTCTTC
j_gene: TRBJ1-1; len: 16; v_gene: TRBV6-5; abundance: few; d_gene: .; CDR3aa: CASSSPASPGGPEAFF; CDR3nt: TGTGCCAGCAGTTCTCCCGCCTCACCGGGGGGGCCTGAAGCTTTCTTT
j_gene: TRBJ2-7; len: 14; v_gene: TRBV5-4; abundance: few; d_gene: TRBD1; CDR3aa: CASSAGQVTYEQYF; CDR3nt: TGTGCCAGCAGCGCAGGACAGGTAACCTACGAGCAGTACTTC